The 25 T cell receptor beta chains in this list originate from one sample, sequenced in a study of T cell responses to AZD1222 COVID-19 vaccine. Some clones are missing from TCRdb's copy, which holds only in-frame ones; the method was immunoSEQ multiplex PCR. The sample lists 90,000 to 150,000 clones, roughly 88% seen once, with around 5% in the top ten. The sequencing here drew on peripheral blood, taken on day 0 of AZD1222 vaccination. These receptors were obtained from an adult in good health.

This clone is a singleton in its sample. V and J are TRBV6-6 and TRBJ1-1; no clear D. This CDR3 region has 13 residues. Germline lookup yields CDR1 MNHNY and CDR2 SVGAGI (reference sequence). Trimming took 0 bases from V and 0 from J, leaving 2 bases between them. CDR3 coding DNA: TGTGCCAGCAGTTACTCGGTGAACACTGAAGCTTTCTTT. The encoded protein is CASSYSVNTEAFF.

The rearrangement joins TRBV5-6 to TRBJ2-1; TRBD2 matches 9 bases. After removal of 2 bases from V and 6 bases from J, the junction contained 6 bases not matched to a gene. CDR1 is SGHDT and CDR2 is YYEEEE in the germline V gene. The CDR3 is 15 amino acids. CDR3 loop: CASSFRGGASNEQFF. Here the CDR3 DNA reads TGTGCCAGCAGCTTCCGCGGGGGGGCAAGCAATGAGCAGTTCTTC.

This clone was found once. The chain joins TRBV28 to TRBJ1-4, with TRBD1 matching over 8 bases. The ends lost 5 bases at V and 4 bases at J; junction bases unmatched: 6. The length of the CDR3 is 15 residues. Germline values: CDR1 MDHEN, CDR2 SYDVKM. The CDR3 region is CASSLDRGGNEKLFF. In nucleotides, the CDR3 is TGTGCCAGCAGTCTTGACAGGGGCGGTAATGAAAAACTGTTTTTT.

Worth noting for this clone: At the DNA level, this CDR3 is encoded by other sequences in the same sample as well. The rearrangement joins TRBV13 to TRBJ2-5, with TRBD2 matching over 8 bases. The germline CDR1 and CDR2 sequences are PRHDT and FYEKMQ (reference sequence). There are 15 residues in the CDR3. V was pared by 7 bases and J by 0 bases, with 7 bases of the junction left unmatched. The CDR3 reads CASIRGGEHQETQYF. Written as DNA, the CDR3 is TGTGCCAGCATTCGGGGGGGGGAGCACCAAGAGACCCAGTACTTC.

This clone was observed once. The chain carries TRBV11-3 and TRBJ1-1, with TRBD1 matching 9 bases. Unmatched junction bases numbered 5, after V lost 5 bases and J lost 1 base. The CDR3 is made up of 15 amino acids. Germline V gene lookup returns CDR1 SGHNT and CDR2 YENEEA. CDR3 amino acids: CASSATGGRNTEAFF. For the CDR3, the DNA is TGTGCCAGCAGCGCCACAGGGGGCAGGAACACTGAAGCTTTCTTT. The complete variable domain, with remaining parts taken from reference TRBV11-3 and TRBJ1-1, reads EAGVVQSPRYKIIEKKQPVAFWCNPISGHNTLYWYLQNLGQGPELLIRYENEEAVDDSQLPKDRFSAERLKGVDSTLKIQPAELGDSAVYLCASSATGGRNTEAFFGQGTRLTVV.

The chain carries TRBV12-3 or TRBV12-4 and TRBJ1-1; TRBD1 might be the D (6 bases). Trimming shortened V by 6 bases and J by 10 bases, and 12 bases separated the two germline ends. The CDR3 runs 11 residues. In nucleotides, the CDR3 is TGTGCCAGCAGCAAAACAGGGCGAGCTTTCTTT. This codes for CASSKTGRAFF.

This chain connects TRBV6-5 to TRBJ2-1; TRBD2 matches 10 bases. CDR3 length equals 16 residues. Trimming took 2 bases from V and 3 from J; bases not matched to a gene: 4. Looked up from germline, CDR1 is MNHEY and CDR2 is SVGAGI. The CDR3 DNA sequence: TGTGCCAGCAGTTACGCAGCGGGGGGGCTCTACAATGAGCAGTTCTTC. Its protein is CASSYAAGGLYNEQFF.

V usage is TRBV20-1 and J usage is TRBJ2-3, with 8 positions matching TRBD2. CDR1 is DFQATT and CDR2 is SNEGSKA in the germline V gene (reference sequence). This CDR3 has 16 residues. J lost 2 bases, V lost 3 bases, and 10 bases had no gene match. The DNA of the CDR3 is TGCAGTGCTAGTCGGGGGGGCTCGGGTTACACAGATACGCAGTATTTT. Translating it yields CSASRGGSGYTDTQYF.

The CDR3 loop reads CASSYGTSRYNEQFF. The CDR3 DNA reads TGCGCCAGCAGCTACGGGACTAGTCGTTACAATGAGCAGTTCTTC. The chain joins TRBV5-1 to TRBJ2-1; 8 bases are shared with TRBD2. Trimming cost V 3 bases and J 4 bases; bases outside gene matches: 6. This CDR3 has 15 amino acids. The germline gives CDR1 SGHRS, CDR2 YFSETQ. Looking up the rest from reference TRBV5-1 and TRBJ2-1 gives the full variable domain: KAGVTQTPRYLIKTRGQQVTLSCSPISGHRSVSWYQQTPGQGLQFLFEYFSETQRNKGNFPGRFSGRQFSNSRSEMNVSTLELGDSALYLCASSYGTSRYNEQFFGPGTRLTVL.

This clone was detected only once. CDR3 DNA sequence: TGTGCCAGCAAACCGGGACAGGGCACAGATACGCAGTATTTT. This codes for CASKPGQGTDTQYF. V is TRBV7-3 and J is TRBJ2-3; 8 nucleotides align to TRBD1. Germline lookup yields CDR1 SGHTA and CDR2 FQGTGA. Germline trimming cut 7 bases from V and 1 base from J; bases unmatched to any gene: 4. The CDR3 length is 14 residues.

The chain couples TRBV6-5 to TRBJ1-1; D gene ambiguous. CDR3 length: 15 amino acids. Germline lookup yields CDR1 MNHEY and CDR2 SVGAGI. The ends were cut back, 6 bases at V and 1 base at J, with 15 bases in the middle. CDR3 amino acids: CASRLTAYQNTEAFF. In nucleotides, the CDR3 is TGTGCCAGCAGGCTTACTGCTTACCAGAACACTGAAGCTTTCTTT.

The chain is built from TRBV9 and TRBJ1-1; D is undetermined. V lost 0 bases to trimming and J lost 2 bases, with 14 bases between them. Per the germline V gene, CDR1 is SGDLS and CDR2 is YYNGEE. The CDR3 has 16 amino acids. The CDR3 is CASSVGLGSINTEAFF. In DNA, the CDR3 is TGTGCCAGCAGCGTAGGGCTTGGGAGCATCAACACTGAAGCTTTCTTT.

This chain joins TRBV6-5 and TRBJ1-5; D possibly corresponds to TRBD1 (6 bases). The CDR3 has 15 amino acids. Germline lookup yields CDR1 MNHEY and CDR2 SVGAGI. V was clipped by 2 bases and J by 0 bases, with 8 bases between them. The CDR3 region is CASSYTQGSNQPQHF. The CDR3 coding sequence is TGTGCCAGCAGTTACACACAGGGTAGCAATCAGCCCCAGCATTTT.

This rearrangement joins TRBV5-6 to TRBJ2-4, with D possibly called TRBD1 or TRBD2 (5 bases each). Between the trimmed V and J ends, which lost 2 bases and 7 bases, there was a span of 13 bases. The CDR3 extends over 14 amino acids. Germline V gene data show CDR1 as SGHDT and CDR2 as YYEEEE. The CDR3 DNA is TGTGCCAGCAGCTTAGGGGACGGATTTAACATTCAGTACTTC. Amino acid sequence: CASSLGDGFNIQYF.

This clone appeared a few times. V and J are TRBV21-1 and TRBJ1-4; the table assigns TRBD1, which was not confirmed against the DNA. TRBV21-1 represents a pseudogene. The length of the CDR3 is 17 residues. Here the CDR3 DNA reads TGTGCCAGCAGCGGGGGACAGGTGATTGCAACTAATGAAAAACTGTTTTTT. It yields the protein CASSGGQVIATNEKLFF.

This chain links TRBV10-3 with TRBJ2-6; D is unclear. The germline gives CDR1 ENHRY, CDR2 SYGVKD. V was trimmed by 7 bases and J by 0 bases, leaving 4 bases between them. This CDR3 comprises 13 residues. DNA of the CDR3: TGTGCCATCACCAACTCTGGGGCCAACGTCCTGACTTTC. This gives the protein CAITNSGANVLTF.

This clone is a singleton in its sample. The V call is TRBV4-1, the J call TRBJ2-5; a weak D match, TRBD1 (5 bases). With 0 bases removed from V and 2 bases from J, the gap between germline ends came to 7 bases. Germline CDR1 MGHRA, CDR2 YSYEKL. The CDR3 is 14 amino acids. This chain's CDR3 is CASSQEGRQETQYF. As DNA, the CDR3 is TGCGCCAGCAGCCAAGAGGGGCGACAAGAGACCCAGTACTTC.

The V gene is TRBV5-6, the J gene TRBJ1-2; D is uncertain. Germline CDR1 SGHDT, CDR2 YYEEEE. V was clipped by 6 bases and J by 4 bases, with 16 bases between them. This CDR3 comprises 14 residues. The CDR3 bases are TGTGCCAGCACCCCGGGTCCTCTTTCCTATGGCTACACCTTC. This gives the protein CASTPGPLSYGYTF. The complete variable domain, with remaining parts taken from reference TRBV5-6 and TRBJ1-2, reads DAGVTQSPTHLIKTRGQQVTLRCSPKSGHDTVSWYQQALGQGPQFIFQYYEEEERQRGNFPDRFSGHQFPNYSSELNVNALLLGDSALYLCASTPGPLSYGYTFGSGTRLTVV.

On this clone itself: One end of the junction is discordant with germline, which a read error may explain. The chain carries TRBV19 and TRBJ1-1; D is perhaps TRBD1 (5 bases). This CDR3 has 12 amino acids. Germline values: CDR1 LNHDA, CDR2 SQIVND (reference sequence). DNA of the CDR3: TGTGCCAGTAGTATAGGGACAACTGAAGTTTTCTTT. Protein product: CASSIGTTEVFF.

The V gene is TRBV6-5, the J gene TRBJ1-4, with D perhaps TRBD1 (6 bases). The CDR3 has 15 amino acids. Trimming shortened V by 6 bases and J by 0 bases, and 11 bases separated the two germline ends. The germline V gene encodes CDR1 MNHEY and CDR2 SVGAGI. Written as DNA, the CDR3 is TGTGCCAGCAGGTTTACAGGGACAACTAATGAAAAACTGTTTTTT. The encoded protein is CASRFTGTTNEKLFF.

CDR3 in DNA: TGTGCCAGCAGTTTATCCGGGGGAAACACCATATATTTT. Its protein is CASSLSGGNTIYF. The V call is TRBV28, the J call TRBJ1-3; D ambiguous. Per germline, CDR1 MDHEN and CDR2 SYDVKM. This CDR3 region has 13 residues. V lost 1 base, J lost 4 bases, and 5 bases lay in between.

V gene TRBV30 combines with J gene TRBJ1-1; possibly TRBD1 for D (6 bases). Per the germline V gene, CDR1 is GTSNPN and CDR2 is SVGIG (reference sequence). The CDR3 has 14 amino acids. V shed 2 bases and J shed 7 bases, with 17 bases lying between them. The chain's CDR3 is CAWSRVRGHNEAFF. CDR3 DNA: TGTGCCTGGAGTAGAGTCAGGGGACACAATGAAGCTTTCTTT.

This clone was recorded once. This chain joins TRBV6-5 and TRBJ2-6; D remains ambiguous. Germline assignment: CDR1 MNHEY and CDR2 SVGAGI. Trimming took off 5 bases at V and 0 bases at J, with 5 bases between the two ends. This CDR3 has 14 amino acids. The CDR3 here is CASSTPSGANVLTF. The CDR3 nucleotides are TGTGCCAGCAGTACCCCCTCTGGGGCCAACGTCCTGACTTTC.

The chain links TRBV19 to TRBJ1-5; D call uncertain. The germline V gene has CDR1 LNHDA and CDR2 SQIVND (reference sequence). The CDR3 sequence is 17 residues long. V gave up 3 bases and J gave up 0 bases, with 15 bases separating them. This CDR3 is CASSILRGSYSNQPQHF. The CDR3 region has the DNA TGTGCCAGTAGTATTCTAAGAGGGTCCTATAGCAATCAGCCCCAGCATTTT.

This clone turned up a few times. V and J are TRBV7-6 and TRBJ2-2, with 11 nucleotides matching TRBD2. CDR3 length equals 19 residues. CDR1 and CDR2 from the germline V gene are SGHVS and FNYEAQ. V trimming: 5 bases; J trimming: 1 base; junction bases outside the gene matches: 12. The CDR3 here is CASSGAPGLAEMNTGELFF. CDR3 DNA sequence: TGTGCCAGCAGCGGCGCTCCGGGACTAGCGGAGATGAACACCGGGGAGCTGTTTTTT.